A single sample is the source of the 18 T cell receptor beta chains below, sequenced in a study of regulatory T cells in long-lasting Graves disease. For TCR beta, libraries came from iRepertoire HTBI primers and Arm-PCR of CDR3 regions. TCRdb reprocessed the multiplex PCR reads with MiXCR, giving one entry per CDR3 protein. The sample contains over 350,000 distinct CDR3 sequences, about a fifth of which appear only once. The time point was: persistent/refractory GD, antithyroid drugs over 5 years with positive TRAb. From PBMCs, RNA was extracted and then used to make the TCR library. Material: peripheral blood mononuclear cells (PBMCs), obtained when the disease was refractory, from a patient treated with antithyroid drugs. The receptors shown here come from a female donor with Graves disease.

This clonotype came up once. The chain is built from TRBV7-8 and TRBJ1-2; D may be TRBD1 (6 bases). Germline values: CDR1 SGHVS, CDR2 FQNEAQ. Trimming removed 8 bases at V and 4 bases at J, with 23 bases between. The CDR3 covers 16 residues. CDR3 amino acids: CASRRGRGLVPYGYTF. The CDR3 region has the DNA TGTGCCAGCCGAAGAGGGAGGGGGTTGGTCCCCTATGGCTACACCTTC. The variable domain in full, completed from reference TRBV7-8 and TRBJ1-2, reads GAGVSQSPRYKVAKRGQDVALRCDPISGHVSLFWYQQALGQGPEFLTYFQNEAQLDKSGLPSDRFFAERPEGSVSTLKIQRTQQEDSAVYLCASRRGRGLVPYGYTFGSGTRLTVV.

This sequence joins TRBV7-8 and TRBJ1-5, with D maybe TRBD1 (6 bases). This CDR3 is built from 18 residues. The germline V gene has CDR1 SGHVS and CDR2 FQNEAQ. V gave up 5 bases and J gave up 0 bases, with 20 bases separating them. CDR3 sequence reads: CASSERRDTRFSNQPQHF. Written as DNA, the CDR3 is TGTGCCAGCAGCGAACGCCGGGACACCAGATTTAGCAATCAGCCCCAGCATTTT. Based on the CDR3 plus reference TRBV7-8 and TRBJ1-5, the full variable domain is GAGVSQSPRYKVAKRGQDVALRCDPISGHVSLFWYQQALGQGPEFLTYFQNEAQLDKSGLPSDRFFAERPEGSVSTLKIQRTQQEDSAVYLCASSERRDTRFSNQPQHFGDGTRLSIL.

With regard to this clonotype: A single base separates this from a much larger clone, so it may be a read error. The genes are TRBV7-2 and TRBJ2-2, with a weak D call TRBD1 (6 bases). Germline CDR1 and CDR2: SGHTA and FQGNSA. This CDR3 comprises 15 residues. CDR3 sequence: CASSSRGSGTGELVF. The CDR3 region has the DNA TGTGCCAGCAGCTCCAGGGGTAGTGGCACCGGGGAGCTGGTTTTT.

This chain connects TRBV7-9 to TRBJ2-7, with 10 nucleotides matching TRBD1. This CDR3 spans 14 amino acids. Germline CDR1 reads SEHNR; CDR2 reads FQNEAQ (reference sequence). V was pared by 4 bases and J by 2 bases, with 2 bases of the junction left unmatched. In DNA, the CDR3 is TGTGCCAGCAGCTCGACAGGGGGCACCTACGAGCAGTACTTC. The encoded protein is CASSSTGGTYEQYF.

This chain links TRBV29-1 with TRBJ1-3; D may be TRBD1 (6 bases). This CDR3 contains 11 residues. Germline values: CDR1 SQVTM, CDR2 ANQGSEA. The CDR3 region is CAGQTGNTIYF. The CDR3 DNA reads TGCGCAGGACAGACAGGAAACACCATATATTTT.

This clonotype was found many times. The rearrangement links TRBV28 to TRBJ1-2; D is ambiguous. The CDR3 has 14 residues. Looked up from germline, CDR1 is MDHEN and CDR2 is SYDVKM. V was pared by 5 bases and J by 1 base, with 11 bases between. In DNA form, the CDR3 reads TGTGCCAGCAGTGGAAACGGAATTAACTATGGCTACACCTTC. This codes for CASSGNGINYGYTF.

Regarding this clonotype: Relative to the germline gene, one junction end is altered; a read error may explain this. The V call is TRBV15, the J call TRBJ1-5; TRBD1 agrees at 8 bases. CDR3 length: 13 residues. Germline lookup yields CDR1 LNHNV and CDR2 YYDKDF (reference sequence). Written as DNA, the CDR3 is TGTGCCGCCAGAAGACAGGGGAATCAGCCCCAGCATTTT. This gives the protein CAARRQGNQPQHF.

Regarding this clonotype: The limits of the CDR3 on the DNA are not certain, so only TCRdb's listed CDR3 is given. This chain links TRBV29-1 with TRBJ1-2; TRBD1 is the table's D call, not checked against the DNA. Per germline, CDR1 SQVTM and CDR2 ANQGSEA. The CDR3 length is 15 residues, termini included. CDR3 in amino acids: CSVAAGTGYGYGCTF.

This clonotype was detected ten times or more. The CDR3 coding sequence is TGTGCCTGGAGTGTACTCGGGGGGCTCGGAGCTTTCTTT. Protein: CAWSVLGGLGAFF. The chain has TRBV30 and TRBJ1-1, with D possibly TRBD1 on 6 matching bases. This CDR3 spans 13 amino acids. Germline loops: CDR1 GTSNPN, CDR2 SVGIG (reference sequence). V lost 0 bases and J lost 10, with 15 bases in between.

The table lists this clonotype with many counts. This rearrangement joins TRBV6-5 to TRBJ1-2; D is uncertain. Trimming took 2 bases from V and 7 from J, leaving 11 bases between them. CDR3 size: 13 residues. Germline V lookup: CDR1 MNHEY, CDR2 SVGAGI. The CDR3 DNA reads TGTGCCAGCAGTTACGGGATCTACGGTGGCTACACCTTC. Translated, it gives CASSYGIYGGYTF.

The table lists this clonotype with many counts. The V gene is TRBV28, the J gene TRBJ2-7, with D tentatively TRBD2 (7 bases). V lost 6 bases to trimming and J lost 3 bases, with 15 bases between them. Looked up from germline, CDR1 is MDHEN and CDR2 is SYDVKM. The CDR3 is made up of 14 amino acids. Here the CDR3 DNA reads TGTGCCAGCAGCTTAGGGGGGGGTCTCTACGAGCAGTACTTC. Translation gives CASSLGGGLYEQYF.

This chain uses TRBV6-1 with TRBJ2-7; 9 positions match TRBD1. Losses at the gene ends were 7 bases for V and 2 bases for J; bases not matched to a gene: 9. CDR3 length: 15 amino acids. Germline CDR1 is MNHNS and CDR2 is SASEGT. CDR3 protein: CASKPRGTGTYEQYF. The DNA for the CDR3 is TGTGCCAGCAAACCCCGGGGGACAGGGACCTACGAGCAGTACTTC.

This clonotype showed up many times. J is TRBJ1-1 and V is TRBV12-3 or TRBV12-4; D unclear. The CDR3 has 13 residues. V was pared by 3 bases and J by 8 bases, with 13 bases between. The CDR3 coding sequence is TGTGCCAGCAGTTTTCTCTCGGACGGAGAAGCTTTCTTT. Residues: CASSFLSDGEAFF.

This clonotype was counted between two and nine times. The chain has TRBV19 and TRBJ2-1; 13 bases match TRBD2. The CDR3 sequence is 13 residues long. J was trimmed by 15 bases and V by 4 bases; bases with no gene match: 6. Germline V gives CDR1 LNHDA, CDR2 SQIVND (reference sequence). The CDR3 nucleotides are TGTGCCAGTAGTACCGGGACTAGCGGGACTCTGTTCTTC. It is translated as CASSTGTSGTLFF. The variable domain in full, completed from reference TRBV19 and TRBJ2-1, reads DGGITQSPKYLFRKEGQNVTLSCEQNLNHDAMYWYRQDPGQGLRLIYYSQIVNDFQKGDIAEGYSVSREKKESFPLTVTSAQKNPTAFYLCASSTGTSGTLFFGPGTRLTVL.

This clonotype was seen ten or more times. This chain's CDR3 is CASTPHGGGPSSYEQYF. CDR3 nucleotide sequence: TGTGCCAGCACCCCTCACGGCGGAGGCCCTAGTTCCTACGAGCAGTACTTC. The genes are TRBV7-2 and TRBJ2-7; a possible D gene is TRBD2 (5 bases). The CDR3 loop spans 17 amino acids. CDR1 is SGHTA and CDR2 is FQGNSA in the germline V gene. Trimming took off 7 bases at V and 1 base at J, with 23 bases between the two ends.

The V call is TRBV19, the J call TRBJ2-7; 8 bases map to TRBD2. The V segment lost 6 bases and the J segment 6 bases; nucleotides outside the gene matches: 7. This CDR3 is built from 13 residues. Per germline, CDR1 LNHDA and CDR2 SQIVND (reference sequence). The CDR3 nucleotides read TGTGCCAGTAGCGCCAGCAGCGGGGGCGAGCAGTACTTC. Translated, it gives CASSASSGGEQYF.

The table lists this clonotype with many counts. The chain joins TRBV12-3 or TRBV12-4 to TRBJ2-5; D ambiguous. This CDR3 has 11 amino acids. V lost 8 bases to trimming and J lost 9 bases, with 13 bases between them. The CDR3 region has the DNA TGTGCCAGCGGCTTCCGTCTGGCCCAGTACTTC. It yields the protein CASGFRLAQYF.

This clonotype was seen at least ten times. The V call is TRBV28, the J call TRBJ2-7; no firm D call. Germline CDR1 and CDR2: MDHEN and SYDVKM. Trimming pared 4 bases from V and 4 bases from J, leaving 17 bases between. The CDR3 is made up of 15 amino acids. The CDR3 coding sequence is TGTGCCAGCAGTTCCCTGGGTAATTCTCTATACGAGCAGTACTTC. Translating gives CASSSLGNSLYEQYF.